This record covers a single T cell receptor (beta chain). Its antigen is still unknown. Qualities for individual bases were not recorded, and no much larger clone is one base off. The sample was run on an Illumina HiSeq 1500. TCRdb applied fastp at Q25 and MiXCR to the public reads, then kept only in-frame beta chains. All rows with the same CDR3 protein become a single entry with the most common DNA and genes. Here the sample has some 920,000 distinct CDR3 sequences; more than 25% occur a single time. More than 12% of the sample lies in the top ten. This specimen comes from a study of T cell repertoires in cytomegalovirus infection (dated by TCRdb to between 2018 and 2020). Regarding the study in general: Peptide stimulations targeted recently identified HLA-C-restricted CMV epitopes, whose presentation resists viral immunomodulation, together with well-studied HLA-B-restricted epitopes. Donor HLA type was relevant to the analysis, as public TCR beta signatures indicated carriage of CMV infection together with the matching HLA type.

A distance of 11 bases separates the germline ends of V and J, which lose 5 bases and 4 bases respectively. The CDR1 and CDR2 encoded by the germline V gene are SQVTM and ANQGSEA. The CDR3 runs 13 residues from the cysteine to the phenylalanine. CDR3 DNA only is kept here, 39 bases in frame from base 1. Sample treatment or condition, as interpreted from the label and publication: in vitro stimulation with specific CMV peptide epitopes to enrich CMV-specific T cells. Beyond this particular receptor, the publication reports: Cumulative frequency of public TCR beta family members discriminated carriers of CMV infection plus the relevant HLA type in this cohort and an independent roughly 340-donor cohort. The ex vivo response was dominated by HLA-C-restricted CMV-specific TCR beta clonotypes, which also provided the single most frequent clonotype in two of eight donors.

This TCR came from a human donor in good health (CMV status not recorded). Some clones in this sample may be carry-over from other donors' samples. The source material was cultured CD8+ T cells from PBMCs, sampled from culture after CMV antigen stimulation. The V and J segments used are TRBV29-1 and TRBJ1-4, with TRBD1 as a weak D call on 5 bases. The nucleotide sequence reads as follows: TGCAGCGTTTTAGAGGGGTTTAATGAAAAACTGTTTTTT. This is translated as CSVLEGFNEKLFF.